Following are 29 T cell receptor beta chains from one sample sequenced in a study of blood T cells in healthy people across ages (dated by TCRdb to between 2014 and 2017). Library preparation was by 5' RACE. Sequenced on an Illumina HiSeq 2500. The second PCR ran for roughly 7 to 12 cycles and used a J-beta primer mix along with a sample-barcoded 5' primer. TCRdb ran its own pipeline on the public reads, namely fastp trimming at Q25 and MiXCR clone calling, and kept in-frame beta chains. Every distinct CDR3 protein forms one entry, paired with its most common genes and DNA. Within this sample are over 550,000 distinct CDR3 sequences, with 25% to 35% of them counted one time only. Approximately 14% of the sample comes from the top ten. What was sequenced was blood. These receptor sequences come from a woman aged 80 or over in good health.

In its sample, this clonotype was seen a few times. This may be a read error: a much more frequent sequence differs by one nucleotide. The rearrangement links TRBV12-3 or TRBV12-4 to TRBJ2-3; D gene ambiguous. CDR3 size: 13 residues. CDR3 DNA: TGTGCCAGCAGTTTAGGGTTCACAGATGCGCAGTATTTT. Its protein is CASSLGFTDAQYF.

This clonotype was recorded many times. The rearrangement links TRBV5-1 to TRBJ2-5; D may be TRBD2 (5 bases). Trimming removed 4 bases at V and 5 bases at J, with 18 bases between. The CDR3 totals 15 residues. Germline CDR1 reads SGHRS; CDR2 reads YFSETQ. This chain's CDR3 is CASSLASGFWETQYF. CDR3 in DNA: TGCGCCAGCAGCCTAGCTTCGGGGTTTTGGGAGACCCAGTACTTC.

Note on this clonotype: At one boundary the junction diverges from the germline segment, which might be a read error. The V and J genes are TRBV20-1 and TRBJ1-4; 10 bases are a match to TRBD1. CDR1 is DFQATT and CDR2 is SNEGSKA in the germline V gene (reference sequence). This CDR3 has 14 amino acids. The CDR3 DNA follows: TGCAGTGCTCTCTCCGGGACAGGGGATGAAAGACTGTTTTTT. This codes for CSALSGTGDERLFF.

This clonotype has more than one count but fewer than ten. The rearrangement links TRBV14 to TRBJ1-2; D is perhaps TRBD1 (5 bases). Germline V lookup: CDR1 SGHDN, CDR2 FVKESK. The CDR3 sequence is 14 residues long. Trimming pared 4 bases from V and 8 bases from J, leaving 17 bases between. DNA for the CDR3: TGTGCCAGCAGCCGGGAGGACACGAGGAGAGGCTACACCTTC. Protein: CASSREDTRRGYTF. Full variable domain (remainder filled in from reference TRBV14 and TRBJ1-2): EAGVTQFPSHSVIEKGQTVTLRCDPISGHDNLYWYRRVMGKEIKFLLHFVKESKQDESGMPNNRFLAERTGGTYSTLKVQPAELEDSGVYFCASSREDTRRGYTFGSGTRLTVV.

The rearrangement joins TRBV11-2 to TRBJ2-2, with D hard to call. The CDR3 contains 17 residues. CDR1 is SGHAT, CDR2 FQNNGV, per germline. Between the trimmed V and J ends, which lost 3 bases and 2 bases, there was a span of 16 bases. CDR3 nucleotides: TGTGCCAGCAGCTTTGGTACGTGGGATCGTAACACCGGGGAGCTGTTTTTT. Translation gives CASSFGTWDRNTGELFF.

This chain joins TRBV12-3 or TRBV12-4 and TRBJ2-2, with D possibly matching TRBD1 (6 bases). This CDR3 is 12 amino acids long. The CDR3 DNA follows: TGTGTGGTGGGGGCTAACACCGGGGAGCTGTTTTTT. Translated, it gives CVVGANTGELFF.

This clonotype was counted at least ten times. The chain carries TRBV7-8 and TRBJ2-1; 8 nucleotides match TRBD1. V lost 5 bases and J lost 6; bases outside the gene matches: 6. CDR1 SGHVS and CDR2 FQNEAQ come from the germline V gene. The CDR3 sequence is 14 residues long. The CDR3 DNA reads as TGTGCCAGCAGCCCCCAGGGGGCGTTCAATGAGCAGTTCTTC. Protein: CASSPQGAFNEQFF.

Points on this clonotype: A much larger clone lies a single base off, so this may be a read error. This sequence joins TRBV11-2 and TRBJ1-2, with D possibly matching TRBD1 (6 bases). Trimming stripped 4 bases from V and 3 bases from J, with 15 bases between. Germline loops: CDR1 SGHAT, CDR2 FQNNGV. The CDR3 has 15 amino acids. This CDR3 is CASSSGIKGDYGYTF. In nucleotides, the CDR3 is TGTGCCAGCAGCTCTGGTATCAAGGGGGACTATGGCTACACCTTC.

Note on this clonotype: This may be a read error: a much more frequent sequence differs by one nucleotide. CDR3 coding DNA: TGCAGTGCGGCACAGACGACAGGTACGCAGTATTTT. It encodes CSAAQTTGTQYF. This chain connects TRBV20-1 to TRBJ2-3, with D maybe TRBD1 (6 bases). CDR3 length equals 12 residues. Germline values: CDR1 DFQATT, CDR2 SNEGSKA (reference sequence).

Many counts were recorded for this clonotype. The V and J genes are TRBV20-1 and TRBJ2-6; D not certain. V shed 0 bases and J shed 1 base, with 19 bases lying between them. CDR3 length: 19 amino acids. Germline CDR1 is DFQATT and CDR2 is SNEGSKA (reference sequence). Here the CDR3 DNA reads TGCAGTGCTAGAGATTACCGACATACAGAAAAATCTGGGGCCAACGTCCTGACTTTC. It encodes CSARDYRHTEKSGANVLTF.

This clonotype has just a few counts. A much larger clone differs from this one at a single base, so this may be a read error. The rearrangement joins TRBV29-1 to TRBJ1-2; D might be TRBD1 (6 bases). The CDR3 spans 12 residues. Germline values: CDR1 SQVTM, CDR2 ANQGSEA. V lost 6 bases and J lost 3, with 11 bases in between. For the CDR3, the DNA is TGCAGCGTGAGGGCAGGGGACTATGGCTACACCTTC. Translated, it gives CSVRAGDYGYTF.

The chain carries TRBV20-1 and TRBJ2-7, with D possibly TRBD1 on 6 matching bases. V was shortened by 3 bases and J by 0 bases, with 9 bases between the two germline ends. The CDR3 has 13 residues. The germline V gene has CDR1 DFQATT and CDR2 SNEGSKA (reference sequence). Written as DNA, the CDR3 is TGCAGTGCTAGTCGCAGGGGCTCCTACGAGCAGTACTTC. Translating gives CSASRRGSYEQYF.

The V call is TRBV6-2 or TRBV6-3, the J call TRBJ2-2; D may be TRBD2 (5 bases). Trimming took 10 bases from V and 3 from J, leaving 12 bases between them. CDR3 length: 13 amino acids. The V gene's germline CDR1 is MNHEY and CDR2 SVGEGT. CDR3 in DNA: TGTGCCACTCTAGCAACGGACACCGGGGAGCTGTTTTTT. Translating gives CATLATDTGELFF.

This chain connects TRBV6-2 or TRBV6-3 to TRBJ2-7; D is perhaps TRBD1 (6 bases). This CDR3 is 13 amino acids long. Trimming took off 4 bases at V and 4 bases at J, with 11 bases between the two ends. Germline-derived CDR1 and CDR2 are MNHEY and SVGEGT. The CDR3 DNA sequence: TGTGCCAGCAGTTCAGGGGTTTGGTACGAGCAGTACTTC. The encoded protein is CASSSGVWYEQYF.

This clonotype showed up many times. CDR3 region: CASSQVQGNYGYTF. DNA for the CDR3: TGTGCCAGCAGCCAAGTACAGGGGAACTATGGCTACACCTTC. This rearrangement joins TRBV14 to TRBJ1-2, with 7 bases matching TRBD1. Germline V CDR1 and CDR2: SGHDN, FVKESK. This CDR3 region has 14 residues. V dropped 1 base and J dropped 2; count of bases not matched to a gene: 1.

This clonotype came up a few times. The rearrangement uses TRBV12-3 or TRBV12-4 and TRBJ2-3, with D hard to call. With 3 bases removed from V and 1 base from J, the gap between germline ends came to 8 bases. The CDR3 is 14 amino acids. DNA for the CDR3: TGTGCCAGCAGTTTCATGCCTGGCACAGATACGCAGTATTTT. Its protein is CASSFMPGTDTQYF.

The chain recombines TRBV5-1 with TRBJ1-3, with D possibly TRBD1 on 5 matching bases. Looked up from germline, CDR1 is SGHRS and CDR2 is YFSETQ. This CDR3 has 15 residues. Trimming took off 0 bases at V and 4 bases at J, with 11 bases between the two ends. CDR3 protein: CASSLDAGLGNTIYF. The CDR3 nucleotides are TGCGCCAGCAGCTTGGATGCAGGGCTCGGAAACACCATATATTTT. The full variable domain, in which reference TRBV5-1 and TRBJ1-3 provide the parts outside the CDR3, is KAGVTQTPRYLIKTRGQQVTLSCSPISGHRSVSWYQQTPGQGLQFLFEYFSETQRNKGNFPGRFSGRQFSNSRSEMNVSTLELGDSALYLCASSLDAGLGNTIYFGEGSWLTVV.

This clonotype occurred a few times. DNA of the CDR3: TGTGCCAGTAGTAGGAGGATGGGGAACACTGAAGCTTTCTTT. Protein sequence: CASSRRMGNTEAFF. The chain is built from TRBV19 and TRBJ1-1; no definite D call. Trimming took 4 bases from V and 1 from J, leaving 10 bases between them. CDR1 and CDR2 (germline): LNHDA, SQIVND (reference sequence). This CDR3 comprises 14 residues.

This clonotype turned up a few times. V gene TRBV7-2 combines with J gene TRBJ1-3; D remains ambiguous. Germline V gene data show CDR1 as SGHTA and CDR2 as FQGNSA. The V end lost 1 base, the J end lost 0 bases, and 4 bases lay between the germline ends. This CDR3 spans 14 amino acids. In DNA form, the CDR3 reads TGTGCCAGCAGCTTAGGGCTCTCTGGAAACACCATATATTTT. This sequence encodes CASSLGLSGNTIYF.

The V gene is TRBV24-1, the J gene TRBJ2-1; 8 positions agree with TRBD2. The CDR3 is 17 residues long. The V gene end was trimmed by 3 bases and the J gene end by 8 bases; junction bases not matched to a gene: 14. The germline CDR1 and CDR2 sequences are KGHDR and SFDVKD. The CDR3 sequence is CATSDLAGGRSGDEQFF. CDR3 sequence (DNA): TGTGCCACCAGTGATCTCGCGGGGGGCCGCTCGGGGGATGAGCAGTTCTTC.

Details on this clonotype: A much larger clone differs by one base, so this may be a read error. V and J are TRBV28 and TRBJ2-5; no clear D. Near its end, the DNA agrees better with TRBJ2-7, so the J call may be wrong. This CDR3 is built from 12 residues. CDR1 is MDHEN and CDR2 is SYDVKM in the germline V gene. The CDR3 protein is CASSLRVHEQYF. CDR3 nucleotides: TGTGCCAGCAGTTTACGGGTTCACGAGCAGTACTTC.

This chain connects TRBV5-1 to TRBJ2-5, with D perhaps matching TRBD1 (5 bases). Germline V gene lookup returns CDR1 SGHRS and CDR2 YFSETQ. The CDR3 extends over 14 amino acids. V lost 0 bases to trimming and J lost 11 bases, with 17 bases between them. This CDR3 is CASSLEGIPYEQYF. Here the CDR3 DNA reads TGCGCCAGCAGCTTGGAGGGGATCCCGTATGAGCAGTACTTC.

V usage is TRBV6-1 and J usage is TRBJ1-2; maybe TRBD1 (5 bases). V lost 1 base to trimming and J lost 8 bases, with 14 bases between them. The CDR3 is made up of 14 amino acids. Germline V gene sequence: CDR1 MNHNS, CDR2 SASEGT. The CDR3 bases are TGTGCCAGCAGTGAAGATCTAGGACAACAGGGCTACACCTTC. It specifies CASSEDLGQQGYTF.

This clonotype has a count of ten or more. The rearrangement uses TRBV12-3 or TRBV12-4 and TRBJ2-6; 9 bases align to TRBD1. The CDR3 consists of 17 residues. Trimming cost V 6 bases and J 2 bases; bases outside gene matches: 8. CDR3: CASRLGQGQAGANVLTF. CDR3 nucleotide sequence: TGTGCCAGCAGGCTCGGACAGGGGCAGGCTGGGGCCAACGTCCTGACTTTC.

This clonotype appeared many times. The chain uses TRBV9 and TRBJ2-3; 8 bases agree with TRBD1. V gave up 4 bases and J gave up 4 bases; unmatched junction bases: 8. Germline V gene data show CDR1 as SGDLS and CDR2 as YYNGEE. This CDR3 has 15 residues. The CDR3 DNA reads as TGTGCCAGCAGCCGCAAGGCAGGGGGCTCAGATACGCAGTATTTT. Translating it yields CASSRKAGGSDTQYF. The full variable domain, its missing parts supplied by reference TRBV9 and TRBJ2-3, is DSGVTQTPKHLITATGQRVTLRCSPRSGDLSVYWYQQSLDQGLQFLIQYYNGEERAKGNILERFSAQQFPDLHSELNLSSLELGDSALYFCASSRKAGGSDTQYFGPGTRLTVL.

Ten or more counts support this clonotype. The chain uses TRBV13 and TRBJ2-6; D is ambiguous. V was cut by 5 bases and J by 0 bases, with 17 bases left in between. The CDR3 length is 18 residues. Germline CDR1 PRHDT, CDR2 FYEKMQ (reference sequence). The CDR3 DNA is TGTGCCAGCAGCCCTCGCTTTATGTCTACCTCTGGGGCCAACGTCCTGACTTTC. Translating gives CASSPRFMSTSGANVLTF.

This clonotype was counted ten times or more. V and J are TRBV4-2 and TRBJ2-3, with D maybe TRBD1 (6 bases). The CDR3 runs to 14 residues. The germline gives CDR1 LGHNA, CDR2 YNFKEQ. V was clipped by 6 bases and J by 1 base, with 11 bases between them. The DNA of the CDR3 is TGTGCCAGCAGACTCGAGGGGGGCACAGATACGCAGTATTTT. Amino acid sequence: CASRLEGGTDTQYF.

This chain links TRBV11-1 with TRBJ2-7; D is unclear. The ends were cut back, 1 base at V and 3 bases at J, with 13 bases in the middle. The CDR3 runs to 15 residues. Germline CDR1 is SGHAT and CDR2 is FQDESV (reference sequence). CDR3: CASSLGLSGIYEQYF. CDR3 DNA sequence: TGTGCCAGCAGCTTAGGCCTATCGGGCATCTACGAGCAGTACTTC.

This clonotype has at least ten counts. The J gene is TRBJ2-7, the V gene TRBV30; 9 bases align to TRBD1. V was clipped by 2 bases and J by 5 bases; unmatched bases: 1. CDR3 size: 12 residues. Germline-derived CDR1 and CDR2 are GTSNPN and SVGIG (reference sequence). Here the CDR3 reads CAWSRDRDEQYF. For the CDR3, the DNA is TGTGCCTGGAGTAGGGACAGGGACGAGCAGTACTTC.